What follows are 27 T cell receptor beta chains derived from one specimen sequenced in a study of blood T cell repertoires in COVID-19 (dated by TCRdb to 2018 to 2021). Receptor amplification or capture employed the immunoSEQ multiplex PCR assay. This immuneACCESS table, as held by TCRdb, lists in-frame sequences with V and J called but not all clones. Of the missing ones, under half trace to an unresolved V gene in checked studies; the others have no known cause. The sample table holds approximately 120,000 clones, of which approximately 87% were seen once. Approximately 8% of the sample is taken by the ten largest. Sequencing was carried out using peripheral blood. These receptors came from a man aged 45-60 years with acute or convalescent COVID-19.

This chain uses TRBV19 with TRBJ1-1; weak D call: TRBD1 (5 bases). CDR1 and CDR2 (germline): LNHDA, SQIVND (reference sequence). CDR3 length: 14 amino acids. V was pared by 2 bases and J by 8 bases, with 15 bases between. DNA for the CDR3: TGTGCCAGTAGTATATTCCTAGGACACGAGGAAGCTTTCTTT. This codes for CASSIFLGHEEAFF.

The gene calls are TRBV6-2 or TRBV6-3 and TRBJ2-7, with 14 bases fitting TRBD2. The CDR3 has 17 residues. V lost 7 bases and J lost 7; bases outside the gene matches: 15. CDR1 is MNHEY, CDR2 SVGEGT, per germline. The CDR3 DNA reads TGTGCCAGCACTTATCCGGGACTAGCGGGAGATGGGCGGGAGCAGTACTTC. Amino acid sequence: CASTYPGLAGDGREQYF.

V gene TRBV30 combines with J gene TRBJ2-3; D is ambiguous. V was cut by 5 bases and J by 0 bases, with 9 bases left in between. The germline CDR1 and CDR2 sequences are GTSNPN and SVGIG (reference sequence). The CDR3 extends over 13 amino acids. CDR3 bases: TGTGCCTGGTCCGTCGGGAGCACAGATACGCAGTATTTT. Protein: CAWSVGSTDTQYF.

The J gene is TRBJ2-2, the V gene TRBV19; D is ambiguous. The germline V gene encodes CDR1 LNHDA and CDR2 SQIVND (reference sequence). The CDR3 length is 16 residues. The V and J ends lost 6 bases and 1 base respectively, with 15 bases between them. In DNA, the CDR3 is TGTGCCAGTAGCCATACCGGGTATGGGAACACCGGGGAGCTGTTTTTT. Translated: CASSHTGYGNTGELFF. Together with reference TRBV19 and TRBJ2-2, the CDR3 gives the full variable domain: DGGITQSPKYLFRKEGQNVTLSCEQNLNHDAMYWYRQDPGQGLRLIYYSQIVNDFQKGDIAEGYSVSREKKESFPLTVTSAQKNPTAFYLCASSHTGYGNTGELFFGEGSRLTVL.

The chain combines TRBV7-8 with TRBJ1-6, with TRBD1 identical over 10 bases. V was clipped by 1 base and J by 10 bases; unmatched bases: 7. The CDR3 loop spans 16 amino acids. CDR1 and CDR2 (germline): SGHVS, FQNEAQ. Here the CDR3 reads CASSLVTGQGWSPLHF. CDR3 DNA: TGTGCCAGCAGCTTAGTAACGGGACAGGGGTGGTCACCCCTCCACTTT.

The count of this clone is one. The chain couples TRBV7-8 to TRBJ2-2; 9 bases are a match to TRBD2. The CDR3 totals 15 residues. Losses at the gene ends were 1 base for V and 7 bases for J; bases not matched to a gene: 4. Per germline, CDR1 SGHVS and CDR2 FQNEAQ. The CDR3, as DNA: TGTGCCAGCAGCTTAGGACTAGCGGATAACGGGGAGCTGTTTTTT. It translates to CASSLGLADNGELFF.

The sample holds one count of this clone. J is TRBJ2-1 and V is TRBV7-2, with TRBD2 identical over 11 bases. Germline V CDR1 and CDR2: SGHTA, FQGNSA. V shed 3 bases, J shed 3 bases, and the junction held 4 bases outside the gene matches. There are 16 residues in the CDR3. The CDR3 sequence: CASSFKTSGVYNEQFF. The CDR3 coding sequence is TGTGCCAGCAGCTTCAAGACTAGCGGGGTCTACAATGAGCAGTTCTTC.

This chain connects TRBV5-4 to TRBJ1-6, with D perhaps matching TRBD1 (6 bases). The CDR3 sequence is 16 residues long. Looked up from germline, CDR1 is SGHNT and CDR2 is YYREEE (reference sequence). Trimming removed 2 bases from V and 2 bases from J, with 11 bases in between. DNA for the CDR3: TGTGCCAGCAGCTTACAGGGCCGGGCCTATAATTCACCCCTCCACTTT. This encodes CASSLQGRAYNSPLHF.

The V and J genes are TRBV9 and TRBJ1-1, with TRBD1 matching over 9 bases. Looked up from germline, CDR1 is SGDLS and CDR2 is YYNGEE. The CDR3 loop spans 15 amino acids. V trimming: 4 bases; J trimming: 5 bases; junction bases outside the gene matches: 9. For the CDR3, the DNA is TGTGCCAGCAGCCCTACCGGACAGGGGTGGACTGAAGCTTTCTTT. This encodes CASSPTGQGWTEAFF.

This clone appeared a single time. The CDR3 is CASSLFAGATSGELFF. Here the CDR3 DNA reads TGCGCCAGCAGCTTGTTTGCGGGAGCTACCTCCGGGGAGCTGTTTTTT. This chain links TRBV5-1 with TRBJ2-2; 7 bases agree with TRBD2. The V gene's germline CDR1 is SGHRS and CDR2 YFSETQ. V gave up 1 base and J gave up 6 bases; unmatched junction bases: 9. This CDR3 has 16 residues.

The gene calls are TRBV15 and TRBJ1-3; tentatively, D is TRBD1 (5 bases). The CDR3 is 15 amino acids. Trimming left V 2 bases short and J 8 bases short, with 16 bases between. CDR1 LNHNV and CDR2 YYDKDF come from the germline V gene (reference sequence). The CDR3 sequence is CATSRPGQGVDTIYF. The CDR3 DNA reads TGTGCCACCAGCAGACCAGGCCAGGGTGTGGACACCATATATTTT.

The genes are TRBV6-5 and TRBJ1-4, with 7 bases lining up with TRBD1. Trimming cost V 6 bases and J 8 bases; bases outside gene matches: 6. Per germline, CDR1 MNHEY and CDR2 SVGAGI. CDR3 length: 13 residues. The CDR3 sequence: CASRTGLREKLFF. In nucleotides, the CDR3 is TGTGCCAGCAGGACAGGGTTGCGGGAAAAACTGTTTTTT.

This CDR3 reads CASSITMTGGRETQYF. CDR3 nucleotide sequence: TGTGCCAGTAGTATTACGATGACGGGAGGGCGAGAGACCCAGTACTTC. The V gene is TRBV19, the J gene TRBJ2-5, with TRBD2 matching over 8 bases. Germline assignment: CDR1 LNHDA and CDR2 SQIVND (reference sequence). The CDR3 consists of 16 residues. The V gene end was trimmed by 3 bases and the J gene end by 4 bases; junction bases not matched to a gene: 10. Full variable domain (rest looked up from reference TRBV19 and TRBJ2-5): DGGITQSPKYLFRKEGQNVTLSCEQNLNHDAMYWYRQDPGQGLRLIYYSQIVNDFQKGDIAEGYSVSREKKESFPLTVTSAQKNPTAFYLCASSITMTGGRETQYFGPGTRLLVL.

This rearrangement joins TRBV19 to TRBJ2-1; 7 nucleotides match TRBD2. The trim removed 1 base at V and 6 bases at J, leaving 6 bases unmatched. The germline V gene has CDR1 LNHDA and CDR2 SQIVND (reference sequence). The CDR3 has 15 amino acids. CDR3 in amino acids: CASSIVSLAANEQFF. In DNA form, the CDR3 reads TGTGCCAGTAGTATAGTTTCCCTAGCGGCCAATGAGCAGTTCTTC.

The CDR3 reads CASSSVTHYGYTF. In DNA form, the CDR3 reads TGTGCCAGCAGCTCAGTCACCCACTATGGCTACACCTTC. The chain combines TRBV7-9 with TRBJ1-2; no reliable D call. V gave up 4 bases and J gave up 3 bases, with 9 bases separating them. Germline values: CDR1 SEHNR, CDR2 FQNEAQ (reference sequence). The CDR3 contains 13 residues.

The V gene is TRBV5-4, the J gene TRBJ2-2; D is possibly TRBD2 (6 bases). The CDR3 length is 16 residues. Trimming cost V 5 bases and J 5 bases, with 19 bases left between them. CDR1 SGHNT and CDR2 YYREEE come from the germline V gene (reference sequence). CDR3 DNA sequence: TGTGCCAGCAGTAGTAAGGCGGGAAGTAAAACCGGGGAGCTGTTTTTT. This codes for CASSSKAGSKTGELFF.

V gene TRBV24-1 combines with J gene TRBJ2-5; 7 bases line up with TRBD2. Per germline, CDR1 KGHDR and CDR2 SFDVKD. J gave up 4 bases and V 2 bases, and 9 bases lay outside the gene matches. This CDR3 is built from 16 residues. The CDR3 nucleotides read TGTGCCACCAGTGATTCGCGACTAGCAAAAGGAGAGACCCAGTACTTC. This sequence encodes CATSDSRLAKGETQYF.

This chain connects TRBV27 to TRBJ2-1; 10 bases line up with TRBD2. The V gene's germline CDR1 is MNHEY and CDR2 SMNVEV (reference sequence). This CDR3 is built from 15 residues. The V and J ends lost 3 bases and 9 bases, in that order; junction bases with no gene match: 8. The CDR3 region has the DNA TGTGCCAGCAGTTTTGCTAGCGGGAGTACGGCTGAGCAGTTCTTC. Translation: CASSFASGSTAEQFF.

Here the CDR3 DNA reads TGCAGCGTTGAAGAGAGACAGTCTGAAGCTTTCTTT. This codes for CSVEERQSEAFF. The rearrangement links TRBV29-1 to TRBJ1-1, with D tentatively TRBD1 (5 bases). V lost 0 bases, J lost 6 bases, and 8 bases lay in between. Germline assignment: CDR1 SQVTM and CDR2 ANQGSEA. CDR3 size: 12 residues. Based on the CDR3 plus reference TRBV29-1 and TRBJ1-1, the full variable domain is SAVISQKPSRDICQRGTSLTIQCQVDSQVTMMFWYRQQPGQSLTLIATANQGSEATYESGFVIDKFPISRPNLTFSTLTVSNMSPEDSSIYLCSVEERQSEAFFGQGTRLTVV.

The V call is TRBV6-5, the J call TRBJ1-2, with D uncertain. The CDR3 length is 15 residues. Trimming left V 5 bases short and J 4 bases short, with 17 bases between. Germline CDR1 MNHEY, CDR2 SVGAGI. The CDR3 spells CASSPRVDTVYGYTF. In DNA form, the CDR3 reads TGTGCCAGCAGTCCTCGAGTAGATACGGTCTATGGCTACACCTTC.

This chain uses TRBV5-1 with TRBJ2-7; the match to TRBD1 covers 7 bases. This CDR3 contains 14 residues. V lost 2 bases, J lost 7 bases, and 9 bases stayed unmatched. Germline values: CDR1 SGHRS, CDR2 YFSETQ. The CDR3 is CASSFGTAMQEQYF. CDR3 DNA: TGCGCCAGCAGCTTCGGGACAGCTATGCAGGAGCAGTACTTC.

The rearrangement links TRBV10-3 to TRBJ1-4; D perhaps matches TRBD1 (6 bases). The V and J ends lost 2 bases and 6 bases respectively, with 16 bases between them. CDR1 and CDR2 from the germline V gene are ENHRY and SYGVKD. The CDR3 extends over 16 amino acids. The CDR3 spells CAISEREGHKDEKLFF. CDR3 in DNA: TGTGCCATCAGTGAGCGCGAGGGACATAAGGATGAAAAACTGTTTTTT.

CDR3: CASSFGGRFSGANVLTF. The CDR3 nucleotides are TGTGCCAGCAGTTTTGGGGGCCGCTTCTCTGGGGCCAACGTCCTGACTTTC. The chain has TRBV27 and TRBJ2-6; D may be TRBD1 (6 bases). The CDR3 loop spans 17 amino acids. V lost 3 bases, J lost 0 bases, and 12 bases lay in between. The V gene's germline CDR1 is MNHEY and CDR2 SMNVEV (reference sequence).

This chain uses TRBV29-1 with TRBJ1-2; D unresolved. V was shortened by 4 bases and J by 5 bases, with 8 bases between the two germline ends. Germline CDR1 reads SQVTM; CDR2 reads ANQGSEA. The CDR3 has 11 amino acids. Written as DNA, the CDR3 is TGCAGCGTTGGACTGATTTATGGCTACACCTTC. It is translated as CSVGLIYGYTF.

The chain joins TRBV7-9 to TRBJ2-2; the match to TRBD1 covers 11 bases. V was pared by 2 bases and J by 6 bases, with 8 bases of the junction left unmatched. The CDR3 length is 17 residues. Germline values: CDR1 SEHNR, CDR2 FQNEAQ (reference sequence). The CDR3 reads CASSLRGPGQGAGELFF. CDR3 bases: TGTGCCAGCAGCTTACGAGGTCCGGGACAGGGGGCCGGGGAGCTGTTTTTT. Together with reference TRBV7-9 and TRBJ2-2, the CDR3 gives the full variable domain: DTGVSQNPRHKITKRGQNVTFRCDPISEHNRLYWYRQTLGQGPEFLTYFQNEAQLEKSRLLSDRFSAERPKGSFSTLEIQRTEQGDSAMYLCASSLRGPGQGAGELFFGEGSRLTVL.

The chain recombines TRBV18 with TRBJ2-2, with D maybe TRBD2 (5 bases). Germline V gene lookup returns CDR1 KGHSH and CDR2 LQKENI. CDR3 length equals 16 residues. Trimming left V 3 bases short and J 1 base short, with 12 bases between. This CDR3 is CASSPRSGRNTGELFF. CDR3 coding DNA: TGTGCCAGCTCACCGAGGTCGGGGAGGAACACCGGGGAGCTGTTTTTT.

The chain is built from TRBV5-1 and TRBJ2-5; D may be TRBD2 (6 bases). Trimming stripped 3 bases from V and 2 bases from J, with 14 bases between. This CDR3 is built from 15 residues. Per the germline V gene, CDR1 is SGHRS and CDR2 is YFSETQ. The DNA of the CDR3 is TGCGCCAGCAGCTCCTACCGGGACTTGCAAGAGACCCAGTACTTC. Translating it yields CASSSYRDLQETQYF.